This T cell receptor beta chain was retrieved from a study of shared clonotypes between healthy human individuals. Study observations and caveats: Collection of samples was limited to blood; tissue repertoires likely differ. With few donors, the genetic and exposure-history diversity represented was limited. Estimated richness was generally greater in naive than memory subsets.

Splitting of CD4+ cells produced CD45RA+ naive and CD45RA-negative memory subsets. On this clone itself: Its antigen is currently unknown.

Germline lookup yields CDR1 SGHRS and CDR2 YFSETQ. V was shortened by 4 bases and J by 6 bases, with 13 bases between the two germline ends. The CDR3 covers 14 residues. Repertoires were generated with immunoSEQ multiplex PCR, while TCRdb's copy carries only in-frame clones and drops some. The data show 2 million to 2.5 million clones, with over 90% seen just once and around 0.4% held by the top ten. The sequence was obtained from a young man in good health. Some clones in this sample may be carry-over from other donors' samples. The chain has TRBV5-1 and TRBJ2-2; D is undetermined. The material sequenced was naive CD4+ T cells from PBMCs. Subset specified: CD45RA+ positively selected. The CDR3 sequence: CASSRSRRAGELFF. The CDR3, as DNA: TGCGCCAGCAGCAGGTCCCGTAGGGCCGGGGAGCTGTTTTTT. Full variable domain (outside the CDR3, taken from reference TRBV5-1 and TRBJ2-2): KAGVTQTPRYLIKTRGQQVTLSCSPISGHRSVSWYQQTPGQGLQFLFEYFSETQRNKGNFPGRFSGRQFSNSRSEMNVSTLELGDSALYLCASSRSRRAGELFFGEGSRLTVL.